A selection of T cell receptor beta chains follows, all from one sample in a study of siplizumab effects on memory and regulatory T cells. Profiling relied on immunoSEQ multiplex PCR, and the TCRdb table lists in-frame clones only, not all of them. This table holds about 69,000 clones, approximately 88% found once. The material sequenced was Tregs sorted from blood. The receptors derive from a human donor in good health. Each CDR3 is given with its conserved first and last residue. Each record gives: CDR3 protein, CDR3 DNA, clone size, J gene, V gene, D gene. A D gene is named only where the DNA matches it firmly. The listing skips clone size in some rows; elsewhere it reads once, few, many or a size class.

cdr3_aa: CASSIARHEQFF
cdr3_nt: TGTGCCAGTAGTATAGCACGCCATGAGCAGTTCTTC
clone_size: once
j_call: TRBJ2-1
v_call: TRBV19
d_call: .

cdr3_aa: CASRGKDRSYEQYF
cdr3_nt: TGTGCCAGCAGGGGAAAGGACCGTTCCTACGAGCAGTACTTC
clone_size: once
j_call: TRBJ2-7
v_call: TRBV5-6
d_call: .

cdr3_aa: CAWSLGWNYEQFF
cdr3_nt: TGTGCCTGGAGTTTGGGCTGGAACTATGAGCAGTTCTTC
clone_size: .
j_call: TRBJ2-1
v_call: TRBV30
d_call: .

cdr3_aa: CASSRLAGAGTDTQYF
cdr3_nt: TGTGCCAGCAGTCGACTAGCGGGAGCGGGGACAGATACGCAGTATTTT
clone_size: few
j_call: TRBJ2-3
v_call: TRBV7-9
d_call: TRBD2

cdr3_aa: CASSIATGIIAFF
cdr3_nt: TGTGCCAGTAGTATAGCTACAGGGATTATTGCTTTCTTT
clone_size: .
j_call: TRBJ1-1
v_call: TRBV19
d_call: .

cdr3_aa: CASKRQRTGTDTQYF
cdr3_nt: TGTGCCAGCAAGCGGCAGCGGACGGGAACAGATACGCAGTATTTT
clone_size: .
j_call: TRBJ2-3
v_call: TRBV6-1
d_call: .

cdr3_aa: CASSIYFGNNEQFF
cdr3_nt: TGTGCCAGTAGTATCTACTTCGGCAACAATGAGCAGTTCTTC
clone_size: .
j_call: TRBJ2-1
v_call: TRBV19
d_call: .

cdr3_aa: CASSQGGGNTEAFF
cdr3_nt: TGTGCCAGCAGCCAAGGGGGAGGGAACACTGAAGCTTTCTTT
clone_size: .
j_call: TRBJ1-1
v_call: TRBV7-3
d_call: .

cdr3_aa: CASSPRGRGGETQYF
cdr3_nt: TGTGCCAGCTCACCACGGGGGAGAGGTGGAGAGACCCAGTACTTC
clone_size: .
j_call: TRBJ2-5
v_call: TRBV18
d_call: .

cdr3_aa: CASRPRSGSSYEQYF
cdr3_nt: TGTGCCAGCAGACCCAGGAGCGGGAGCTCCTACGAGCAGTACTTC
clone_size: .
j_call: TRBJ2-7
v_call: TRBV6-1
d_call: TRBD2

cdr3_aa: CSVYSGTSGRGYNEQFF
cdr3_nt: TGCAGCGTTTACTCCGGGACTAGCGGGAGGGGGTACAATGAGCAGTTCTTC
clone_size: .
j_call: TRBJ2-1
v_call: TRBV29-1
d_call: TRBD2

cdr3_aa: CASSPGQSTDTQYF
cdr3_nt: TGTGCCAGCAGCCCGGGACAGAGCACAGATACGCAGTATTTT
clone_size: .
j_call: TRBJ2-3
v_call: TRBV7-8
d_call: TRBD1

cdr3_aa: CASSATSYGYTF
cdr3_nt: TGTGCCAGCAGTGCAACATCCTATGGCTACACCTTC
clone_size: .
j_call: TRBJ1-2
v_call: TRBV2
d_call: .

cdr3_aa: CASSPRGIGIYEQYF
cdr3_nt: TGTGCCAGCAGTCCCAGGGGAATTGGCATATACGAGCAGTACTTC
clone_size: .
j_call: TRBJ2-7
v_call: TRBV27
d_call: .

cdr3_aa: CASSNRTGWSLFF
cdr3_nt: TGCGCCAGCAGCAATAGGACAGGGTGGTCGCTGTTTTTT
clone_size: .
j_call: TRBJ1-4
v_call: TRBV5-1
d_call: TRBD1

cdr3_aa: CASSLDVGAASYNEQFF
cdr3_nt: TGCGCCAGCAGCTTGGACGTCGGGGCAGCTTCCTACAATGAGCAGTTCTTC
clone_size: once
j_call: TRBJ2-1
v_call: TRBV5-1
d_call: .

cdr3_aa: CASSPGQTSGSVINEQFF
cdr3_nt: TGTGCCAGCTCACCGGGACAGACTAGCGGGAGCGTAATCAATGAGCAGTTCTTC
clone_size: .
j_call: TRBJ2-1
v_call: TRBV18
d_call: TRBD2

cdr3_aa: CASSQLRVETQYF
cdr3_nt: TGCGCCAGCAGCCAACTCAGGGTCGAGACCCAGTACTTC
clone_size: .
j_call: TRBJ2-5
v_call: TRBV4-1
d_call: .

cdr3_aa: CASSDYTDTQYF
cdr3_nt: TGTGCCAGCAGTGATTACACAGATACGCAGTATTTT
clone_size: .
j_call: TRBJ2-3
v_call: TRBV25-1
d_call: .

cdr3_aa: CASSSRRGYTDTQYF
cdr3_nt: TGTGCCAGCAGCTCTCGCCGGGGGTACACAGATACGCAGTATTTT
clone_size: .
j_call: TRBJ2-3
v_call: TRBV11-3
d_call: .

cdr3_aa: CASRLAGGPYEQYF
cdr3_nt: TGCGCCAGTAGACTAGCGGGAGGGCCCTACGAGCAGTACTTC
clone_size: .
j_call: TRBJ2-7
v_call: TRBV10-2
d_call: TRBD2

cdr3_aa: CASSELAGNRETQYF
cdr3_nt: TGTGCCAGTAGTGAGCTAGCGGGGAACCGGGAGACCCAGTACTTC
clone_size: .
j_call: TRBJ2-5
v_call: TRBV19
d_call: TRBD2

cdr3_aa: CASSASRDRGIEQYF
cdr3_nt: TGCGCCAGCAGCGCCAGCCGGGACAGGGGTATCGAGCAGTACTTC
clone_size: .
j_call: TRBJ2-7
v_call: TRBV5-1
d_call: TRBD1

cdr3_aa: CASSYTASYGYTF
cdr3_nt: TGTGCCAGCAGCTACACTGCCAGCTATGGCTACACCTTC
clone_size: .
j_call: TRBJ1-2
v_call: TRBV7-9
d_call: .

cdr3_aa: CASSLRDREGNEQFF
cdr3_nt: TGTGCCAGCAGCTTAAGGGACAGAGAAGGCAATGAGCAGTTCTTC
clone_size: .
j_call: TRBJ2-1
v_call: TRBV7-2
d_call: TRBD1

cdr3_aa: CASSYGGELFF
cdr3_nt: TGTGCCAGCAGCTACGGCGGGGAGCTGTTTTTT
clone_size: few
j_call: TRBJ2-2
v_call: TRBV11-1
d_call: .

cdr3_aa: CASSSWRPNTEAFF
cdr3_nt: TGTGCCAGCAGTTCGTGGAGACCGAACACTGAAGCTTTCTTT
clone_size: once
j_call: TRBJ1-1
v_call: TRBV28
d_call: .

cdr3_aa: CASSRGLASTGELFF
cdr3_nt: TGTGCCAGCAGCCGCGGACTAGCGAGCACCGGGGAGCTGTTTTTT
clone_size: .
j_call: TRBJ2-2
v_call: TRBV7-8
d_call: TRBD2

cdr3_aa: CASKDRAHTEAFF
cdr3_nt: TGTGCCAGTAAGGACAGGGCTCACACTGAAGCTTTCTTT
clone_size: .
j_call: TRBJ1-1
v_call: TRBV19
d_call: TRBD1

cdr3_aa: CASNRLDLYEQYF
cdr3_nt: TGTGCCAGCAATCGACTAGACCTCTACGAGCAGTACTTC
clone_size: .
j_call: TRBJ2-7
v_call: TRBV6-4
d_call: .

cdr3_aa: CATARRDSNEKLFF
cdr3_nt: TGTGCCACCGCCCGGCGGGATTCTAATGAAAAACTGTTTTTT
clone_size: .
j_call: TRBJ1-4
v_call: TRBV15
d_call: .

cdr3_aa: CASTFTWGDGAKNIQYF
cdr3_nt: TGTGCCAGCACCTTTACCTGGGGGGACGGAGCCAAAAACATTCAGTACTTC
clone_size: .
j_call: TRBJ2-4
v_call: TRBV13
d_call: .

cdr3_aa: CASSLAGGPPDTQYF
cdr3_nt: TGTGCCAGCAGCCTAGCGGGAGGGCCTCCCGATACGCAGTATTTT
clone_size: .
j_call: TRBJ2-3
v_call: TRBV7-2
d_call: TRBD2

cdr3_aa: CAWSRGREQYF
cdr3_nt: TGTGCCTGGAGTAGGGGGAGGGAGCAGTACTTC
clone_size: .
j_call: TRBJ2-7
v_call: TRBV30
d_call: .

cdr3_aa: CSVEPLDSLETQYF
cdr3_nt: TGCAGCGTTGAACCTCTGGACAGCTTGGAGACCCAGTACTTC
clone_size: once
j_call: TRBJ2-5
v_call: TRBV29-1
d_call: .

cdr3_aa: CASRGAGVRETQYF
cdr3_nt: TGTGCCAGCAGGGGTGCGGGAGTTCGTGAGACCCAGTACTTC
clone_size: once
j_call: TRBJ2-5
v_call: TRBV27
d_call: TRBD2

cdr3_aa: CAWSDNVSGANVLTF
cdr3_nt: TGTGCCTGGAGTGATAACGTCTCTGGGGCCAACGTCCTGACTTTC
clone_size: .
j_call: TRBJ2-6
v_call: TRBV30
d_call: .

cdr3_aa: CASTDVPGQLMDYGYTF
cdr3_nt: TGTGCCAGCACCGATGTCCCGGGACAATTAATGGATTATGGCTACACCTTC
clone_size: few
j_call: TRBJ1-2
v_call: TRBV2
d_call: .

cdr3_aa: CASRGLLNYEQYF
cdr3_nt: TGTGCCAGCAGGGGACTTTTAAACTACGAGCAGTACTTC
clone_size: .
j_call: TRBJ2-7
v_call: TRBV6-5
d_call: .

cdr3_aa: CASRGSGGYTF
cdr3_nt: TGTGCCAGCAGAGGGTCTGGGGGCTACACCTTC
clone_size: .
j_call: TRBJ1-2
v_call: TRBV7-2
d_call: .

cdr3_aa: CASQKGAEKSTEAFF
cdr3_nt: TGCGCCAGCCAGAAAGGGGCCGAGAAGTCCACTGAAGCTTTCTTT
clone_size: .
j_call: TRBJ1-1
v_call: TRBV23-1
d_call: .

cdr3_aa: CASSLAGNTQYF
cdr3_nt: TGTGCCAGCAGCTTAGCCGGGAATACGCAGTATTTT
clone_size: few
j_call: TRBJ2-3
v_call: TRBV7-9
d_call: .

cdr3_aa: CASSLNQRDEQFF
cdr3_nt: TGTGCCAGCAGCTTAAACCAACGCGATGAGCAGTTCTTC
clone_size: .
j_call: TRBJ2-1
v_call: TRBV7-3
d_call: .

cdr3_aa: CATSPGTVSFEQFF
cdr3_nt: TGTGCCACCAGCCCCGGGACAGTTTCTTTTGAGCAGTTCTTC
clone_size: .
j_call: TRBJ2-1
v_call: TRBV19
d_call: TRBD1

cdr3_aa: CASSPGLSYEQYF
cdr3_nt: TGTGCCAGCAGTCCCGGACTTTCCTACGAGCAGTACTTC
clone_size: .
j_call: TRBJ2-7
v_call: TRBV6-6
d_call: .

cdr3_aa: CSVAGTHSTYEQYF
cdr3_nt: TGCAGCGTTGCCGGGACACATTCGACCTACGAGCAGTACTTC
clone_size: .
j_call: TRBJ2-7
v_call: TRBV29-1
d_call: .

cdr3_aa: CAWRAPGLKISYGYTF
cdr3_nt: TGTGCCTGGAGGGCCCCCGGACTGAAGATATCCTATGGCTACACCTTC
clone_size: once
j_call: TRBJ1-2
v_call: TRBV30
d_call: .

cdr3_aa: CASSLGAGQLNYGYTF
cdr3_nt: TGTGCCAGCAGCTTAGGGGCGGGACAGCTTAACTATGGCTACACCTTC
clone_size: .
j_call: TRBJ1-2
v_call: TRBV7-2
d_call: TRBD1

cdr3_aa: CSVVLPYEQYF
cdr3_nt: TGCAGCGTCGTACTGCCCTACGAGCAGTACTTC
clone_size: .
j_call: TRBJ2-7
v_call: TRBV29-1
d_call: .

cdr3_aa: CASSPRDRWQETQYF
cdr3_nt: TGTGCCAGCAGTCCACGGGACAGGTGGCAAGAGACCCAGTACTTC
clone_size: .
j_call: TRBJ2-5
v_call: TRBV27
d_call: TRBD1

cdr3_aa: CASSVELEPDTQYF
cdr3_nt: TGTGCCAGCAGCGTCGAACTAGAACCAGATACGCAGTATTTT
clone_size: .
j_call: TRBJ2-3
v_call: TRBV9
d_call: .

cdr3_aa: CASRPGQGNEKLFF
cdr3_nt: TGTGCCAGCAGGCCGGGACAGGGAAATGAAAAACTGTTTTTT
clone_size: .
j_call: TRBJ1-4
v_call: TRBV6-5
d_call: TRBD1

cdr3_aa: CASSFRTDTQYF
cdr3_nt: TGTGCCAGCAGCTTCCGCACAGATACGCAGTATTTT
clone_size: .
j_call: TRBJ2-3
v_call: TRBV7-2
d_call: .

cdr3_aa: CASSQGGGRSDGYTF
cdr3_nt: TGCGCCAGCAGCCAAGGAGGGGGAAGATCGGATGGCTACACCTTC
clone_size: .
j_call: TRBJ1-2
v_call: TRBV4-1
d_call: .

cdr3_aa: CSVLPPGSYNEQFF
cdr3_nt: TGCAGCGTTCTCCCACCAGGCTCCTACAATGAGCAGTTCTTC
clone_size: .
j_call: TRBJ2-1
v_call: TRBV29-1
d_call: .

cdr3_aa: CASALGGAGYEQYF
cdr3_nt: TGTGCCAGCGCCCTAGGCGGAGCAGGCTACGAGCAGTACTTC
clone_size: .
j_call: TRBJ2-7
v_call: TRBV28
d_call: .

cdr3_aa: CASRSGGASSYEQYF
cdr3_nt: TGTGCCAGCAGATCGGGTGGCGCGAGCTCCTACGAGCAGTACTTC
clone_size: .
j_call: TRBJ2-7
v_call: TRBV6-5
d_call: .